This T cell receptor (beta chain) comes out of a study of blood T cells in healthy people across ages. About the research overall: Capture by template switching was about one barcoded beta molecule per two T cells. Study results and caveats: There were more naive CD4+ cells and higher diversity in long-lived donors than in aged donors.

It was with a sample-barcoded 5' primer and a J-beta primer mix that a second PCR of roughly 6 to 12 cycles was run. Through a template-switch adaptor with 12 random nucleotides, each cDNA molecule received a tag. MiXCR, run by TCRdb on the 5' RACE reads, gives a single entry per CDR3 protein. The data show 950,000 to 1,200,000 distinct CDR3 sequences, around two fifths seen once. This CDR3 spans 14 amino acids. V was pared by 6 bases and J by 7 bases, with 19 bases between. CDR1 DFQATT and CDR2 SNEGSKA come from the germline V gene (reference sequence). This clonotype was detected only once. Its antigen is as yet unknown.

The chain recombines TRBV20-1 with TRBJ1-5, with D tentatively TRBD1 (5 bases). Sequenced material: blood. This TCR came from a young man in good health. The CDR3 spells CSAPPGHRTQPQHF. CDR3 bases: TGCAGTGCCCCCCCCGGACACCGGACCCAGCCCCAGCATTTT.